This T cell receptor beta chain was captured by sequencing in a study of T cell responses to AZD1222 COVID-19 vaccine. Study observations and caveats: Possibly, clonal diversity was underestimated; donors were largely white British and included more females. Spike-specific TCR breadth and depth went up after people got two AZD1222 doses. Just a handful of AZD1222 recipients tested seropositive at baseline. The repertoires were collected only after the peak T cell response.

The repertoire was sequenced with immunoSEQ multiplex PCR; TCRdb's copy has only in-frame clones and lacks some. Of some 120,000 clones listed, more than 70% are singletons. Details on this clone: Its antigen is currently unknown.

This CDR3 contains 14 residues. Germline CDR1 reads MDHEN; CDR2 reads SYDVKM. V gave up 2 bases and J gave up 6 bases, with 8 bases separating them. The receptor was isolated from an adult in good health. This material consisted of peripheral blood, taken on day 0 of AZD1222 vaccination. The V gene is TRBV28, the J gene TRBJ1-6, with D unclear. The CDR3 reads CASSLVRINSPLHF. DNA for the CDR3: TGTGCCAGCAGTTTAGTGAGAATTAATTCACCCCTCCACTTT.